Presented here are 25 T cell receptor beta chains from one specimen sequenced in a study of PD-L1 blockade in urothelial cancer. Specified time point: pretreatment peripheral blood. TCRdb's copy holds only in-frame clones and misses some; the assay was immunoSEQ multiplex PCR. The sample comprises approximately 48,000 clones, around 90% of which are singletons, and over 12% rests with the top ten. This specimen was PBMCs, taken around atezolizumab (anti-PD-L1) treatment. These receptors all stem from a woman aged 55-69 years with urothelial cancer.

This chain joins TRBV4-1 and TRBJ2-4, with 9 bases matching TRBD1. V shed 1 base and J 6 bases; nucleotides not matched to a gene: 1. CDR3 length: 14 residues. Looked up from germline, CDR1 is MGHRA and CDR2 is YSYEKL. DNA of the CDR3: TGCGCCAGCAGCCAAGGACAGGGGGGAAACATTCAGTACTTC. Its protein product is CASSQGQGGNIQYF.

The table lists this clone with a count of one. The chain employs TRBV6-1 and TRBJ1-5, with no clear D. The V gene's germline CDR1 is MNHNS and CDR2 SASEGT. The CDR3 length is 14 residues. The V gene lost 3 bases and the J gene lost 8 bases, with 14 bases spanning the gap. CDR3 in amino acids: CASSEYRREEPQHF. Written as DNA, the CDR3 is TGTGCCAGCAGTGAGTATCGGCGGGAGGAGCCCCAGCATTTT.

The genes are TRBV28 and TRBJ1-1; D gene ambiguous. V lost 8 bases, J lost 4 bases, and 14 bases lay in between. Germline CDR1 reads MDHEN; CDR2 reads SYDVKM. CDR3 size: 13 residues. CDR3 amino acids: CASVNAVSTEAFF. Written as DNA, the CDR3 is TGTGCCAGCGTCAACGCGGTGAGCACTGAAGCTTTCTTT.

The CDR3 region has the DNA TGTGCCAGCAGCCTATGGACAGAAGTAGAGACCCAGTACTTC. Amino acids: CASSLWTEVETQYF. V usage is TRBV5-6 and J usage is TRBJ2-5, with D tentatively TRBD1 (6 bases). CDR1 SGHDT and CDR2 YYEEEE come from the germline V gene. The V and J ends lost 4 bases and 4 bases respectively, with 14 bases between them. The CDR3 has 14 residues.

The gene calls are TRBV9 and TRBJ1-3, with 7 bases fitting TRBD1. This CDR3 comprises 14 residues. With V trimmed by 4 bases and J by 4 bases, 5 bases remained unmatched. CDR1 and CDR2 from the germline V gene are SGDLS and YYNGEE. The CDR3 DNA follows: TGTGCCAGCAGCCCCGGGACAGTCGGAAACACCATATATTTT. This sequence encodes CASSPGTVGNTIYF.

The chain has TRBV15 and TRBJ1-5, with D tentatively TRBD1 (5 bases). From germline, CDR1 is LNHNV and CDR2 YYDKDF (reference sequence). V was shortened by 9 bases and J by 0 bases, with 24 bases between the two germline ends. The CDR3 contains 18 residues. CDR3 protein: CATSSVGSGGGSNQPQHF. The DNA for the CDR3 is TGTGCCACGAGCTCAGTGGGATCCGGGGGAGGTAGCAATCAGCCCCAGCATTTT.

The V gene is TRBV14, the J gene TRBJ2-1, with TRBD2 identical over 13 bases. From germline, CDR1 is SGHDN and CDR2 FVKESK. The CDR3 consists of 18 residues. Trimming removed 0 bases from V and 4 bases from J; junction bases left unmatched: 6. The CDR3: CASSQEAWGLAGYNEQFF. The DNA of the CDR3 is TGTGCCAGCAGCCAAGAGGCCTGGGGACTAGCGGGATACAATGAGCAGTTCTTC.

The chain links TRBV29-1 to TRBJ1-6; D might be TRBD1 (5 bases). This CDR3 has 19 amino acids. Germline V gene data show CDR1 as SQVTM and CDR2 as ANQGSEA. V lost 8 bases and J 3 bases, leaving 29 bases between the germline ends. The DNA of the CDR3 is TGCAGCCGACAGAAACTACCATACCTTGGTCAAATCTATAATTCACCCCTCCACTTT. It is translated as CSRQKLPYLGQIYNSPLHF.

This clone appeared a few times. The chain is built from TRBV13 and TRBJ2-2; D ambiguous. Germline V CDR1 and CDR2: PRHDT, FYEKMQ (reference sequence). Trimming stripped 5 bases from V and 2 bases from J, with 6 bases between. The length of the CDR3 is 13 residues. This CDR3 is CASSPGNTGELFF. CDR3 DNA sequence: TGTGCCAGCAGCCCCGGTAACACCGGGGAGCTGTTTTTT. Full variable domain (rest looked up from reference TRBV13 and TRBJ2-2): AAGVIQSPRHLIKEKRETATLKCYPIPRHDTVYWYQQGPGQDPQFLISFYEKMQSDKGSIPDRFSAQQFSDYHSELNMSSLELGDSALYFCASSPGNTGELFFGEGSRLTVL.

The chain is built from TRBV7-9 and TRBJ2-3; 7 bases map to TRBD1. From germline, CDR1 is SEHNR and CDR2 FQNEAQ (reference sequence). Trimming removed 5 bases from V and 2 bases from J; junction bases left unmatched: 7. The CDR3 contains 15 residues. In DNA form, the CDR3 reads TGTGCCAGCAGCCTTTGGGGACAGCCCACAGATACGCAGTATTTT. This translates into CASSLWGQPTDTQYF.

The chain recombines TRBV5-1 with TRBJ1-2, with 9 positions matching TRBD1. The CDR3 has 14 amino acids. The junction had 6 bases not matched to a gene; V was cut back by 4 bases and J by 5 bases. CDR1 and CDR2 (germline): SGHRS, YFSETQ. The CDR3 reads CASSPLGQGYGYTF. The CDR3 nucleotides are TGCGCCAGCAGCCCCTTAGGACAGGGGTATGGCTACACCTTC.

The chain has TRBV5-6 and TRBJ2-1, with 7 bases that match TRBD2. The CDR3 is made up of 16 amino acids. V shed 1 base and J 0 bases; nucleotides not matched to a gene: 4. Germline V gives CDR1 SGHDT, CDR2 YYEEEE. The DNA for the CDR3 is TGTGCCAGCAGCTTGCGAGCGGGGCGCTCCTACAATGAGCAGTTCTTC. Amino acids: CASSLRAGRSYNEQFF.

The rearrangement links TRBV9 to TRBJ2-2; 10 nucleotides match TRBD1. CDR1 and CDR2 (germline): SGDLS, YYNGEE. V trimming: 4 bases; J trimming: 4 bases; junction bases outside the gene matches: 10. The CDR3 is 17 amino acids. The CDR3 DNA is TGTGCCAGCAGCTTGGATCCGGGACAGGGGTCCACCGGGGAGCTGTTTTTT. This sequence encodes CASSLDPGQGSTGELFF.

The rearrangement uses TRBV27 and TRBJ2-7; 8 nucleotides match TRBD2. After removal of 2 bases from V and 4 bases from J, the junction contained 7 bases not matched to a gene. Germline CDR1 is MNHEY and CDR2 is SMNVEV (reference sequence). The CDR3 is 15 amino acids. CDR3 protein: CASSLREGGTYEQYF. In DNA form, the CDR3 reads TGTGCCAGCAGTTTACGGGAGGGGGGCACGTACGAGCAGTACTTC.

The V call is TRBV5-6, the J call TRBJ2-7; 10 nucleotides match TRBD2. V lost 4 bases to trimming and J lost 3 bases; unmatched junction nucleotides: 7. Germline CDR1 reads SGHDT; CDR2 reads YYEEEE. The CDR3 is 15 amino acids. The CDR3 sequence is CASSQATSGYYEQYF. The CDR3 nucleotides read TGTGCCAGCAGCCAGGCGACTAGCGGGTACTACGAGCAGTACTTC.

The chain links TRBV5-1 to TRBJ1-2; no firm D call. This CDR3 comprises 12 residues. Trimming shortened V by 0 bases and J by 8 bases, and 8 bases separated the two germline ends. The germline V gene has CDR1 SGHRS and CDR2 YFSETQ. Here the CDR3 reads CASSLASSGYTF. CDR3 coding DNA: TGCGCCAGCAGCTTGGCAAGCTCCGGCTACACCTTC.

The chain is built from TRBV6-1 and TRBJ2-7; 9 positions match TRBD1. V lost 4 bases to trimming and J lost 6 bases; unmatched junction nucleotides: 16. From germline, CDR1 is MNHNS and CDR2 SASEGT. The CDR3 consists of 17 residues. This chain's CDR3 is CASSGERGTGLYREQYF. For the CDR3, the DNA is TGTGCCAGCAGTGGAGAACGGGGGACAGGGCTTTATCGCGAGCAGTACTTC.

This chain links TRBV4-2 with TRBJ2-7; 10 positions match TRBD1. Losses at the gene ends were 3 bases for V and 3 bases for J; bases not matched to a gene: 8. The germline gives CDR1 LGHNA, CDR2 YNFKEQ. This CDR3 contains 16 residues. The CDR3 sequence: CASSQERTGGYYEQYF. The CDR3 DNA follows: TGTGCCAGCAGCCAGGAAAGGACAGGGGGGTACTACGAGCAGTACTTC.

The chain joins TRBV13 to TRBJ2-7; 9 nucleotides line up with TRBD1. V lost 5 bases, J lost 7 bases, and 9 bases stayed unmatched. The CDR3 sequence is 14 residues long. Germline lookup yields CDR1 PRHDT and CDR2 FYEKMQ (reference sequence). The CDR3: CASSQGQGPREQYF. The DNA of the CDR3 is TGTGCCAGCAGCCAAGGACAGGGGCCTAGAGAGCAGTACTTC.

The rearrangement links TRBV6-6 to TRBJ2-3; D not certain. V lost 2 bases, J lost 5 bases, and 5 bases lay in between. Germline CDR1 MNHNY, CDR2 SVGAGI (reference sequence). This CDR3 comprises 12 residues. The chain's CDR3 is CASSYRVDTQYF. DNA of the CDR3: TGTGCCAGCAGTTACCGGGTAGATACGCAGTATTTT.

The chain joins TRBV7-9 to TRBJ2-7; D is unresolved. The V end was cut by 4 bases, the J end by 3 bases, with 4 bases between. The V gene's germline CDR1 is SEHNR and CDR2 FQNEAQ (reference sequence). This CDR3 comprises 11 residues. Written as DNA, the CDR3 is TGTGCCAGCAGCTCCAACTACGAGCAGTACTTC. It encodes CASSSNYEQYF.

The gene calls are TRBV6-6 and TRBJ1-5; D is unresolved. The germline gives CDR1 MNHNY, CDR2 SVGAGI (reference sequence). Trimming took 5 bases from V and 6 from J, leaving 20 bases between them. The CDR3 has 16 amino acids. CDR3 bases: TGTGCCAGCAGTACGATGGAGATTTGGAAGGCTCAGCCCCAGCATTTT. Translation gives CASSTMEIWKAQPQHF.

V is TRBV5-8 and J is TRBJ2-6; TRBD2 is a possible D gene (6 bases). Trimming removed 2 bases at V and 0 bases at J, with 15 bases between. Germline-derived CDR1 and CDR2 are SGHTS and YDEGEE. The CDR3 spans 18 residues. This chain's CDR3 is CASSFFIGGNSGANVLTF. DNA for the CDR3: TGTGCCAGCAGCTTTTTCATCGGGGGTAACTCTGGGGCCAACGTCCTGACTTTC.

The chain joins TRBV7-2 to TRBJ1-1, with D unresolved. V was trimmed by 5 bases and J by 4 bases, leaving 14 bases between them. The germline CDR1 and CDR2 sequences are SGHTA and FQGNSA. The CDR3 has 14 residues. The CDR3 reads CASSPDSLGTEAFF. In DNA form, the CDR3 reads TGTGCCAGCAGCCCGGACTCCCTTGGCACTGAAGCTTTCTTT.

This sequence joins TRBV7-2 and TRBJ1-5, with a possible D match to TRBD1 (5 bases). Germline V gene sequence: CDR1 SGHTA, CDR2 FQGNSA. The CDR3 runs 14 residues. Trimming took off 2 bases at V and 7 bases at J, with 12 bases between the two ends. CDR3: CASSLKGRLQPQHF. CDR3 nucleotide sequence: TGTGCCAGCAGCTTAAAGGGGCGGTTACAGCCCCAGCATTTT.